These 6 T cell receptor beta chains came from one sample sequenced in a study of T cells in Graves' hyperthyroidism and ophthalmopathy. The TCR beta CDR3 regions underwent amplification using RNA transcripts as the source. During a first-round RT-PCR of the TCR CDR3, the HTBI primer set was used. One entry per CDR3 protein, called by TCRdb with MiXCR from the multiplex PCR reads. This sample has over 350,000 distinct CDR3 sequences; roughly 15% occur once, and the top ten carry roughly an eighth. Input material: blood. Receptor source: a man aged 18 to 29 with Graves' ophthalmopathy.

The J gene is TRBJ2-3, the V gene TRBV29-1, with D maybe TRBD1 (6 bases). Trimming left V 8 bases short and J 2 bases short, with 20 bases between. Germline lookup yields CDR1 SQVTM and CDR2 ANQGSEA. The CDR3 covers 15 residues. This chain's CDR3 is CSPEGENQNTDTQYF. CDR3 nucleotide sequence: TGCAGCCCCGAGGGGGAAAACCAAAACACAGATACGCAGTATTTT.

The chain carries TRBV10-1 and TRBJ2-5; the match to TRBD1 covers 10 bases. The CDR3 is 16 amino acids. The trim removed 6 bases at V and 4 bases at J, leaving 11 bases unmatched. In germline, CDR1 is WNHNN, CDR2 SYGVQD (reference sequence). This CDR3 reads CASSAGTGVGGETQYF. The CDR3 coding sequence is TGCGCCAGCAGCGCCGGGACAGGGGTGGGGGGAGAGACCCAGTACTTC.

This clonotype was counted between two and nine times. The chain's CDR3 is CASSFVPFGEQYF. The DNA for the CDR3 is TGCGCCAGCAGTTTTGTCCCATTTGGGGAGCAGTACTTC. J is TRBJ2-7 and V is TRBV10-1; D is undetermined. V was trimmed by 5 bases and J by 7 bases, leaving 15 bases between them. The CDR3 runs 13 residues. Germline CDR1 WNHNN, CDR2 SYGVQD (reference sequence).

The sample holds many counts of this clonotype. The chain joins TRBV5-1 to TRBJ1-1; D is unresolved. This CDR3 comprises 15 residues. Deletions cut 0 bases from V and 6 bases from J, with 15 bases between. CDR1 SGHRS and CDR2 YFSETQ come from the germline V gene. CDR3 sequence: CASSLDATSLAEAFF. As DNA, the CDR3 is TGCGCCAGCAGCTTGGATGCGACTTCCCTCGCTGAAGCTTTCTTT.

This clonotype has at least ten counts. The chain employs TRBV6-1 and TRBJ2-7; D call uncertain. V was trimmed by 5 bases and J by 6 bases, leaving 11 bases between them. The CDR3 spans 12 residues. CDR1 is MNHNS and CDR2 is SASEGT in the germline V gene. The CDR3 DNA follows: TGTGCCAGCAGTACTGGGCGTCTCGAGCAGTACTTC. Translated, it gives CASSTGRLEQYF.

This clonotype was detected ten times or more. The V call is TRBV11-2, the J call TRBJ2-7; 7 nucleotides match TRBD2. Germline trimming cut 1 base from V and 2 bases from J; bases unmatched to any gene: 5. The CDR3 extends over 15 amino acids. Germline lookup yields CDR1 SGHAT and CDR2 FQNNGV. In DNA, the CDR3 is TGTGCCAGCAGCTTAGCATGGCTAGCGGCCTACGAGCAGTACTTC. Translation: CASSLAWLAAYEQYF.